This is a list of T cell receptor beta chains from one sample in a study of Ad26.COV2.S vaccination and SARS-CoV-2 variants. The table came from immunoSEQ multiplex PCR; TCRdb's copy has only in-frame clones and leaves some out. The data show a few hundred thousand clones, about 83% seen once. Sequenced here: peripheral blood, sampled in a trial of Ad26.COV2.S vaccine versus placebo. All receptors derive from a person between 18 and 65 years old who received the Ad26.COV2.S COVID-19 vaccine or a placebo. Both conserved end residues are part of each CDR3. The order of the fields is CDR3 length, V gene, J gene, clone size, D gene, CDR3 DNA, CDR3 protein. D genes are given only for firm matches. A clone size is listed for some rows: how often the clone was seen (once, few, many), or a class if it is expanded.

length: 12
V: TRBV18
J: TRBJ2-3
size: -
D: -
DNA: TGTGCCAGCTCACCTCGAATAGATACGCAGTATTTT
CDR3: CASSPRIDTQYF

length: 14
V: TRBV12-5
J: TRBJ2-5
size: -
D: -
DNA: TGTGCTAGTGGTTTAAGACAGGGACTAGAGACCCAGTACTTC
CDR3: CASGLRQGLETQYF

length: 13
V: TRBV7-3
J: TRBJ2-5
size: -
D: TRBD1
DNA: TGTGCCAGCAGCTCTCAGGGGGAAGAGACCCAGTACTTC
CDR3: CASSSQGEETQYF

length: 15
V: TRBV19
J: TRBJ2-6
size: -
D: -
DNA: TGTGCCAGTAGTACGACAGCTTCTGGGGCCAACGTCCTGACTTTC
CDR3: CASSTTASGANVLTF

length: 12
V: TRBV6-5
J: TRBJ2-1
size: once
D: -
DNA: TGTGCCAGCAGAGGGATGCAGGGGGGGCAGTTCTTC
CDR3: CASRGMQGGQFF

length: 13
V: TRBV7-9
J: TRBJ1-1
size: -
D: TRBD1
DNA: TGTGCCAGCAGCTTAGCGGGACAGGTGAGGGCTTTCTTT
CDR3: CASSLAGQVRAFF

length: 15
V: TRBV14
J: TRBJ1-2
size: -
D: -
DNA: TGTGCCAGCAGCCCACCCACCCCCCGTTCCTATGGCTACACCTTC
CDR3: CASSPPTPRSYGYTF

length: 16
V: TRBV28
J: TRBJ2-7
size: -
D: TRBD1
DNA: TGTGCCAGCTTATCTCCCGGCGGGACAGGCGCCTACGAGCAGTACTTC
CDR3: CASLSPGGTGAYEQYF

length: 12
V: TRBV24-1
J: TRBJ1-5
size: few
D: -
DNA: TGTGCAAGCACCACAGGGAATGGGCCCCAGCATTTT
CDR3: CASTTGNGPQHF

length: 14
V: TRBV7-2
J: TRBJ2-5
size: -
D: -
DNA: TGTGCCAGCAGCTTAGTCGGGTGGGGAGAGACCCAGTACTTC
CDR3: CASSLVGWGETQYF

length: 18
V: TRBV4-1
J: TRBJ1-5
size: -
D: -
DNA: TGCGCCAGCAGCCAATTCTTGGGGGCCCAAGGAAGCAATCAGCCCCAGCATTTT
CDR3: CASSQFLGAQGSNQPQHF

length: 12
V: TRBV3-1/TRBV3-2
J: TRBJ1-2
size: -
D: -
DNA: TGTGCCAGCAGCCAAGGGAGGTGGGGCTACACCTTC
CDR3: CASSQGRWGYTF

length: 12
V: TRBV7-9
J: TRBJ2-1
size: -
D: -
DNA: TGTGCCAGCAGCTTAGCGGGAGGTGAGCAGTTCTTC
CDR3: CASSLAGGEQFF

length: 11
V: TRBV5-1
J: TRBJ2-5
size: -
D: -
DNA: TGCGCCAGCAGCCTTCAAGAGACCCAGTACTTC
CDR3: CASSLQETQYF

length: 13
V: TRBV9
J: TRBJ1-2
size: -
D: -
DNA: TGTGCCAGCAGCGCAGCAGGGGTCTATGGCTACACCTTC
CDR3: CASSAAGVYGYTF

length: 13
V: TRBV4-1
J: TRBJ1-2
size: -
D: -
DNA: TGCGCCAGCAGCCAATCGGCTAACTATGGCTACACCTTC
CDR3: CASSQSANYGYTF

length: 15
V: TRBV2
J: TRBJ2-2
size: -
D: -
DNA: TGTGCCAGCAGCCGGGTCCATATGACGACCGGGGAGCTGTTTTTT
CDR3: CASSRVHMTTGELFF

length: 18
V: TRBV4-3
J: TRBJ2-1
size: -
D: -
DNA: TGCGCCAGCAGCCAAGAGCCTCGCACTAGCAGCTCCTACAATGAGCAGTTCTTC
CDR3: CASSQEPRTSSSYNEQFF

length: 16
V: TRBV6-2/TRBV6-3
J: TRBJ2-5
size: -
D: TRBD2
DNA: TGTGCCAGCAGTTACCAGCGAGCGGGGGCCCAAGAGACCCAGTACTTC
CDR3: CASSYQRAGAQETQYF

length: 17
V: TRBV3-1/TRBV3-2
J: TRBJ1-4
size: once
D: -
DNA: TGTGCCAGCAGCCATCCACCCCCAGGCGCAACTAATGAAAAACTGTTTTTT
CDR3: CASSHPPPGATNEKLFF

length: 15
V: TRBV11-2
J: TRBJ2-7
size: -
D: -
DNA: TGTGCCAGCAGCTTAGGTTCTGGAATGAACTACGAGCAGTACTTC
CDR3: CASSLGSGMNYEQYF

length: 14
V: TRBV5-1
J: TRBJ1-2
size: -
D: TRBD1
DNA: TGCGCCAGCAGCTTGACACAGGGGATGGGTGGCTACACCTTC
CDR3: CASSLTQGMGGYTF

length: 15
V: TRBV19
J: TRBJ2-6
size: -
D: -
DNA: TGTGCCAGTAACTCCTGGAGCTCTGGGGCCAACGTCCTGACTTTC
CDR3: CASNSWSSGANVLTF

length: 15
V: TRBV7-2
J: TRBJ1-2
size: few
D: -
DNA: TGTGCCAGCAGCTTCTTTTCGACGGGGGCGGGCGGCTACACCTTC
CDR3: CASSFFSTGAGGYTF

length: 16
V: TRBV27
J: TRBJ1-5
size: -
D: TRBD1
DNA: TGTGCCAGCAGTTTATCGCAGGGGGCGGCCTTAGAGCCCCAGCATTTT
CDR3: CASSLSQGAALEPQHF

length: 11
V: TRBV7-9
J: TRBJ2-2
size: -
D: -
DNA: TGTGCCTCGGACGGCACCGGGGAGCTGTTTTTT
CDR3: CASDGTGELFF

length: 14
V: TRBV7-2
J: TRBJ1-3
size: -
D: -
DNA: TGTGCCAGCAGCTTATGGGACACTGGAAACACCATATATTTT
CDR3: CASSLWDTGNTIYF

length: 14
V: TRBV25-1
J: TRBJ2-1
size: -
D: -
DNA: TGTGCCAGCAGTCACCACGGGTACGGAAATGAGCAGTTCTTC
CDR3: CASSHHGYGNEQFF

length: 15
V: TRBV4-3
J: TRBJ1-2
size: -
D: -
DNA: TGCGCCAGCAGCCAAGATAGGGGTCGTAGCTATGGCTACACCTTC
CDR3: CASSQDRGRSYGYTF

length: 16
V: TRBV2
J: TRBJ2-2
size: -
D: -
DNA: TGTGCCAGCAGACCCCCCCTGGTGGCGAACACCGGGGAGCTGTTTTTT
CDR3: CASRPPLVANTGELFF

length: 14
V: TRBV14
J: TRBJ1-1
size: -
D: -
DNA: TGTGCCAGCAGCTTGGCCGGGATGAACACTGAAGCTTTCTTT
CDR3: CASSLAGMNTEAFF

length: 14
V: TRBV9
J: TRBJ2-1
size: -
D: -
DNA: TGTGCCAGCAGCGTAGTGGGTAGCTCCAATGAGCAGTTCTTC
CDR3: CASSVVGSSNEQFF